A selection of T cell receptor beta chains follows, all from one sample in a study of control samples from healthy donors and cancer patients. The assay was immunoSEQ multiplex PCR, and TCRdb's table has in-frame clones only and misses some. The table shows just under 150,000 clones, with 91% occurring only once. Sequencing input: blood. Receptors originate from a man under 40 in good health. The CDR3 runs from the conserved cysteine through the conserved F or W. D genes are given only for firm matches. Clone size is stated in some rows and not others, as once, few, many or a class when expanded.

D gene | J gene | V gene | clone size | CDR3 DNA | CDR3 protein
NA | TRBJ1-2 | TRBV7-3 | NA | TGTGCCAGCAGCGACGGACCAACCTATGGCTACACCTTC | CASSDGPTYGYTF
NA | TRBJ2-2 | TRBV13 | NA | TGTGCCAGCAGCTTAGAAGACACCGGGGAGCTGTTTTTT | CASSLEDTGELFF
NA | TRBJ2-1 | TRBV7-9 | once | TGTGCCAGCAGCTTATGGGGGTCCTACAATGAGCAGTTCTTC | CASSLWGSYNEQFF
TRBD1 | TRBJ1-2 | TRBV15 | NA | TGTGCCACCAGCAGAGAACAGGGGCGCTATGGCTACACCTTC | CATSREQGRYGYTF
TRBD1 | TRBJ1-2 | TRBV6-6 | NA | TGTGCCAGCAGTCTAGTACAGGGGGCCGGCTATGGCTACACCTTC | CASSLVQGAGYGYTF
NA | TRBJ1-5 | TRBV28 | NA | TGTGCCAGCAGCCATAGCACCAAGGGTCGCAATCAGCCCCAGCATTTT | CASSHSTKGRNQPQHF
TRBD1 | TRBJ2-7 | TRBV29-1 | NA | TGCAGCGCTTTAACGACAGGGACCTACGAGCAGTACTTC | CSALTTGTYEQYF
NA | TRBJ1-5 | TRBV19 | NA | TGTGCCAGTAGTATGCAGGGTCCAACTCTCAATCAGCCCCAGCATTTT | CASSMQGPTLNQPQHF
TRBD1 | TRBJ1-1 | TRBV7-9 | few | TGTGCCAGCAGCTCATCGATATCTCCGGGACAGTGGACTGAAGCTTTCTTT | CASSSSISPGQWTEAFF
NA | TRBJ1-2 | TRBV6-1 | NA | TGTGCCAGCAGTGAATGGGGACACCAAAGCTATGGCTACACCTTC | CASSEWGHQSYGYTF
TRBD2 | TRBJ2-3 | TRBV29-1 | NA | TGCAGCGTAGCTAGCGGGGGGGCCACAGATACGCAGTATTTT | CSVASGGATDTQYF
NA | TRBJ1-5 | TRBV4-1 | NA | TGCGCCAGCAGCAGGGACACAGGTAATCAGCCCCAGCATTTT | CASSRDTGNQPQHF
NA | TRBJ1-5 | TRBV24-1 | NA | TGTGCCTCGATCGGACATCTGAGCAATCAGCCCCAGCATTTT | CASIGHLSNQPQHF
TRBD1 | TRBJ2-3 | TRBV13 | NA | TGTGCCAGCAGCTTAGGAGACCGGAGGACAGGGAGCACAGATACGCAGTATTTT | CASSLGDRRTGSTDTQYF
TRBD1 | TRBJ2-7 | TRBV11-2 | NA | TGTGCCAGCAGCTTAGGTTGGCAGGGGGCGGGGGAGCAGTACTTC | CASSLGWQGAGEQYF
NA | TRBJ2-6 | TRBV19 | NA | TGTGCCAGTAGTTCGGCCGGGACAACCTCTGGGGCCAACGTCCTGACTTTC | CASSSAGTTSGANVLTF
NA | TRBJ1-3 | TRBV27 | NA | TGTGCCAGCAGTTTAAGCGGCTCTGGAAACACCATATATTTT | CASSLSGSGNTIYF
NA | TRBJ1-1 | TRBV30 | NA | TGTGCCTGGAGTGTAAATCCTATAAACACTGAAGCTTTCTTT | CAWSVNPINTEAFF
TRBD2 | TRBJ2-7 | TRBV3-1/TRBV3-2 | once | TGTGCCAGCAGCCAAGATGGCGCTAGCGGGGGCCTCTACGAGCAGTACTTC | CASSQDGASGGLYEQYF
NA | TRBJ1-1 | TRBV30 | NA | TGTGCCTGGAGTTTCGGACCGACGAACACTGAAGCTTTCTTT | CAWSFGPTNTEAFF
NA | TRBJ2-1 | TRBV18 | few | TGTGCCAGCTCACCACAGGAATCCTACAATGAGCAGTTCTTC | CASSPQESYNEQFF
TRBD1 | TRBJ1-5 | TRBV30 | NA | TGTGCCTGGAGTGGCCGGACAGGGGATCAGCCCCAGCATTTT | CAWSGRTGDQPQHF
NA | TRBJ2-2 | TRBV5-1 | NA | TGCGCCAGCGTGGAGGGAATCACCGGGGAGCTGTTTTTT | CASVEGITGELFF
TRBD1 | TRBJ1-5 | TRBV6-5 | NA | TGTGCCAGCAGTCGTACAGGGGGCAGGCAGCCCCAGCATTTT | CASSRTGGRQPQHF
NA | TRBJ1-2 | TRBV20-1 | NA | TGCAGTGCTAGTCTGCCAGGGCGGGGAGGCTACACCTTC | CSASLPGRGGYTF
TRBD1 | TRBJ2-7 | TRBV5-5 | NA | TGTGCCAGCAGCTTGGTGGTAGGGACAGCTCCCTACGAGCAGTACTTC | CASSLVVGTAPYEQYF